Included here is one T cell receptor (beta chain) sequence, with context. Antigen specificity is unknown. The data originate from a study of vaccination and CD4 T cells after COVID-19. Treatment: roughly ten-day PBMC culture with coronavirus spike peptide pools or control peptides (ViraFEST assay). With the Oncomine TCR Beta short-read assay, DNA from cultured CD4+ T cells was sequenced. TCRdb re-called the PCR reads through MiXCR, storing one row per CDR3 protein. The table shows about 11,000 distinct CDR3 sequences, with roughly 65% occurring only once. The CDR3 has 13 residues. Germline lookup yields CDR1 SEHNR and CDR2 FQNEAQ (reference sequence). Trimming took off 2 bases at V and 3 bases at J, with 7 bases between the two ends.

The sequence was obtained from a human donor who had recovered from COVID-19. Sequenced sample: CD4+ T cells from blood, cultured in vitro. This chain uses TRBV7-9 with TRBJ2-5; D remains ambiguous. In DNA form, the CDR3 reads TGTGCCAGCAGCTTATATAGCAAAGAGACCCAGTACTTC. It is translated as CASSLYSKETQYF.